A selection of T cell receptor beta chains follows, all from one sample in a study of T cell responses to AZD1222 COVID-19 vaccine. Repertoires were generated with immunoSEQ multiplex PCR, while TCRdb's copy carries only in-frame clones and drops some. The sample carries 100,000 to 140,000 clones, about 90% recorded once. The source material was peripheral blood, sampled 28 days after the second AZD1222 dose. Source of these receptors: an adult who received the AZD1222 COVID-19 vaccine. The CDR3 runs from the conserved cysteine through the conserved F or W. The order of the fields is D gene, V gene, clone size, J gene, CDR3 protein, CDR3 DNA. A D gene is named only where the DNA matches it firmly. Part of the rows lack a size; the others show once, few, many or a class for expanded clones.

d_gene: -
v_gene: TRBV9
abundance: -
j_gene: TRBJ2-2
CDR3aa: CASSGELGETGELFF
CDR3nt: TGTGCCAGCAGCGGCGAACTTGGCGAGACCGGGGAGCTGTTTTTT

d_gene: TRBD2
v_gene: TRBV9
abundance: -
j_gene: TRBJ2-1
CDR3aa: CASSVGSGVVQFF
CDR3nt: TGTGCCAGCAGCGTAGGTAGCGGGGTGGTGCAGTTCTTC

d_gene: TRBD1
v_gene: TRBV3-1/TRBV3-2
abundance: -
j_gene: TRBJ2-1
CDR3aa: CASSQDPGQPIF
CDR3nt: TGTGCCAGCAGCCAGGATCCGGGACAGCCGATCTTC

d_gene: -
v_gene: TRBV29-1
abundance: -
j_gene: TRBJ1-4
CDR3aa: CSVGEASNEKLFF
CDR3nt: TGCAGCGTTGGGGAGGCATCTAATGAAAAACTGTTTTTT

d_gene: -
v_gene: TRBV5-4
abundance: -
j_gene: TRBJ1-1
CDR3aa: CASSLVAGDNTEAFF
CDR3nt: TGTGCCAGCAGCTTGGTGGCAGGGGATAACACTGAAGCTTTCTTT

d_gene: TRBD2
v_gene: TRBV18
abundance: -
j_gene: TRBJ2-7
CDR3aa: CASSPLPSGSTEQYF
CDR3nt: TGTGCCAGCTCACCACTCCCTAGCGGGAGTACCGAGCAGTACTTC

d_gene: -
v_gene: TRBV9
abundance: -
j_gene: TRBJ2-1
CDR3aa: CASSARDEQFF
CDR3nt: TGTGCCAGCAGCGCCCGGGATGAGCAGTTCTTC

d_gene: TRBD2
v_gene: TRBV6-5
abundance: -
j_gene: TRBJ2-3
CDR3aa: CASSYLSAGAPDTQYF
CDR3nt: TGTGCCAGCAGTTACTTATCAGCGGGGGCCCCAGATACGCAGTATTTT

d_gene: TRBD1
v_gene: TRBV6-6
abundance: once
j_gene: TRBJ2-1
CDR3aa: CASSRQGSDEQFF
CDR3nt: TGTGCCAGCAGTCGACAGGGTTCCGATGAGCAGTTCTTC

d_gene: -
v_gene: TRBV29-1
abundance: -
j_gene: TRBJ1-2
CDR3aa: CSVPDLEGYTF
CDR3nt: TGCAGCGTTCCCGACTTGGAAGGCTACACCTTC

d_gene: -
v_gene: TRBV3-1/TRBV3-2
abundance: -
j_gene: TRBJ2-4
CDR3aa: CASSQQAKNIQYF
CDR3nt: TGTGCCAGCAGCCAACAGGCCAAAAACATTCAGTACTTC

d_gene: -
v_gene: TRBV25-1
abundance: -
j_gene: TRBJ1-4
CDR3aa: CASSDRARTNEKLFF
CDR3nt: TGTGCCAGCAGTGACAGGGCCAGAACTAATGAAAAACTGTTTTTT

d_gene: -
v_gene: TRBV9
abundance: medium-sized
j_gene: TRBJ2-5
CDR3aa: CASSVAGVQETQYF
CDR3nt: TGTGCCAGCAGCGTAGCAGGAGTCCAAGAGACCCAGTACTTC

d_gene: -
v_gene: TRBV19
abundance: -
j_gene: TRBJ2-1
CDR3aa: CASSIVPSRAYNEQFF
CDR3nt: TGTGCCAGTAGTATAGTACCTTCGAGGGCCTACAATGAGCAGTTCTTC

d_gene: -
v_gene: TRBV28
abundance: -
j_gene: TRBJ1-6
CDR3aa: CASSLISGGNSPLHF
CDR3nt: TGTGCCAGCAGTTTGATTTCCGGCGGGAATTCACCCCTCCACTTT

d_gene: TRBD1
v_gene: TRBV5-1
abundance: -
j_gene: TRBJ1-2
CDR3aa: CASSLAGGDYGYTF
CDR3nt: TGCGCCAGCAGCTTGGCAGGGGGTGACTATGGCTACACCTTC

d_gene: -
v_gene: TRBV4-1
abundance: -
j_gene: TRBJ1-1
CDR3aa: CASSQEWGTGTEAFF
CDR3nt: TGCGCCAGCAGCCAAGAATGGGGCACGGGGACTGAAGCTTTCTTT

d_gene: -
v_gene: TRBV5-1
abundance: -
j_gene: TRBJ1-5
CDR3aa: CASSLEVNQPQHF
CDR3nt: TGCGCCAGCAGCTTGGAAGTGAATCAGCCCCAGCATTTT

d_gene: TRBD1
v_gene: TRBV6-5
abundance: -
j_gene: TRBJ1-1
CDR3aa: CASNRQGANTEAFF
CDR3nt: TGTGCCAGCAACAGACAGGGGGCGAACACTGAAGCTTTCTTT

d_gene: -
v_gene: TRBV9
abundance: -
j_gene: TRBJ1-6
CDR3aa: CASSVGTEVSSYNSPLHF
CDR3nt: TGTGCCAGCAGCGTAGGGACGGAAGTAAGCTCCTATAATTCACCCCTCCACTTT

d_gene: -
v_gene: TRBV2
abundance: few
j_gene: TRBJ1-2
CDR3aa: CASSDPGAGDYGYTF
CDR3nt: TGTGCCAGCAGTGATCCAGGGGCCGGGGACTATGGCTACACCTTC

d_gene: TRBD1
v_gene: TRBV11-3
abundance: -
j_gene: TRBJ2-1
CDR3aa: CASSLVWTGTTNEQFF
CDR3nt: TGTGCCAGCAGCTTAGTTTGGACAGGGACAACGAATGAGCAGTTCTTC

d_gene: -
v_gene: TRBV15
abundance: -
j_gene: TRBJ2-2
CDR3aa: CAIDNSNTGELFF
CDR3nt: TGTGCCATCGACAATTCGAACACCGGGGAGCTGTTTTTT

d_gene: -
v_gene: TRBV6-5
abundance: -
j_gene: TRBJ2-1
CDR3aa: CASRAYNEQFF
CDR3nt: TGTGCCAGCAGGGCATACAATGAGCAGTTCTTC

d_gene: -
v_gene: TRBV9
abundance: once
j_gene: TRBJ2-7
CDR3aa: CASTPTSAAFEQYF
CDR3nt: TGTGCCAGCACCCCAACCAGCGCCGCTTTCGAGCAGTACTTC

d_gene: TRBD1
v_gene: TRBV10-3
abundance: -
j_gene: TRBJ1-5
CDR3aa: CAITPDRNQPQHF
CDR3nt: TGTGCCATCACCCCGGACAGGAATCAGCCCCAGCATTTT

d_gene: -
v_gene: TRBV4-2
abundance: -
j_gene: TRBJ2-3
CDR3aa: CASSQDIAVLTDTQYF
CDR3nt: TGTGCCAGCAGCCAGGACATAGCGGTTCTCACAGATACGCAGTATTTT

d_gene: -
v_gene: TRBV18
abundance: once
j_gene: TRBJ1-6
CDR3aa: CASSPLGGGGNSPLHF
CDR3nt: TGTGCCAGCTCACCATTGGGGGGTGGAGGCAATTCACCCCTCCACTTT

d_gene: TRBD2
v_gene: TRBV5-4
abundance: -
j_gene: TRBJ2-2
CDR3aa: CASSPGTSGGARTGELFF
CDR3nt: TGTGCCAGCAGTCCCGGGACTAGCGGGGGGGCTAGGACCGGGGAGCTGTTTTTT

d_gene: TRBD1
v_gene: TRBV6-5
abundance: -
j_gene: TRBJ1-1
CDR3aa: CASSYLTGGTEAFF
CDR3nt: TGTGCCAGCAGTTACCTCACAGGGGGCACTGAAGCTTTCTTT

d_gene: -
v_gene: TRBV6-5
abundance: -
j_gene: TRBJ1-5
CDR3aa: CASSFLDSGNQPQHF
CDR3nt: TGTGCCAGCAGTTTCCTAGACAGCGGAAATCAGCCCCAGCATTTT

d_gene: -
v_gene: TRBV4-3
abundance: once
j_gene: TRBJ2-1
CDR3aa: CASSQDGGQGGGKGVYNEQFF
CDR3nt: TGCGCCAGCAGCCAAGATGGCGGCCAGGGAGGCGGGAAGGGGGTCTACAATGAGCAGTTCTTC

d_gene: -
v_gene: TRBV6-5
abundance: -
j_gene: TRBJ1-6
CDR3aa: CASSYGPLENSPLHF
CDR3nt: TGTGCCAGCAGTTACGGACCCCTGGAGAATTCACCCCTCCACTTT